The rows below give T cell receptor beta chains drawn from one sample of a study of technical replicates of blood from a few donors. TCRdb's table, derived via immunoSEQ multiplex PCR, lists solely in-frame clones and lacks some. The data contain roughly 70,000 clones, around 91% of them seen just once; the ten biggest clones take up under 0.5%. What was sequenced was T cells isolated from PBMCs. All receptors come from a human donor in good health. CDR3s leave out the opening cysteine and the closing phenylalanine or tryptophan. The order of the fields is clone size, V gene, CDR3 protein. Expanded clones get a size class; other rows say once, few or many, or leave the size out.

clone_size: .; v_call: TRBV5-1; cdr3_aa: ASSLVGLAISDTQY
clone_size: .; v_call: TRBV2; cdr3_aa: ASSDRPNTGELF
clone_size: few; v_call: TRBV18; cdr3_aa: ASSPSGGAGGNQPQH
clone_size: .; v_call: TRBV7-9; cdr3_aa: ASSFRYNEQF
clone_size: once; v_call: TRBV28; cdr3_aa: ASSSGYYEQY
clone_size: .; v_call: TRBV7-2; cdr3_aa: ASSPPTSAEYYNEQF
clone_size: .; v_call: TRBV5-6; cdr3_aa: ASSPRDRVRETQY
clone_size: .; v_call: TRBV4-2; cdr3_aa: ASRTQGTGELF
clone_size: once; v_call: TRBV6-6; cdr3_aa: ASSGSGINEQF
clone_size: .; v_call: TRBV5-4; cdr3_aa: ASSSGQDYGYT
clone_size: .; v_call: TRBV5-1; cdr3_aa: ASSLAFAGRSFIDTQY
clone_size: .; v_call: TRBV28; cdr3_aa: ASRGTGGLDEQY
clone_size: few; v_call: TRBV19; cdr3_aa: ASSLQGDSGNTIY
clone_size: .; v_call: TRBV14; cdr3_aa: ASSSPLGGYIQY
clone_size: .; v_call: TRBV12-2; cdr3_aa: ASRLSALENEQF
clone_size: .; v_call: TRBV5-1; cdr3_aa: ASSLAQGQGTEAF
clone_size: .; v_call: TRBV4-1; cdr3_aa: ASSPGQNTEAF
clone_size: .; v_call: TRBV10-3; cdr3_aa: AISERGTDYGYT
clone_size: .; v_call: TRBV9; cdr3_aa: ASSFVDRHEQF
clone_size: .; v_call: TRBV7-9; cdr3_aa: ASSPSLGTEAF
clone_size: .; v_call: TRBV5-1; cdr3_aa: ASSLMASGTYNEQF
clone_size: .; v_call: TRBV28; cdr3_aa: ASSVGGDTEAF
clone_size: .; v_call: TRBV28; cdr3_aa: ASSFAGGEGQY